This T cell receptor (beta chain) was recovered during a study of OX40 agonist ivuxolimab in advanced cancers. TCRdb keeps only in-frame clones here, not all; method: immunoSEQ multiplex PCR. In the table there are 65,000 to 90,000 clones, around 84% of which are singletons. The TCR originated in an adult with an advanced solid tumor such as melanoma, head and neck, liver or kidney cancer. Sequencing was performed on CD4+ or CD8+ T cells sorted from blood, taken in a trial of the OX40 agonist ivuxolimab.

CDR3 sequence: CASSIRQGLTEAFF. The CDR3 nucleotides read TGTGCCAGTAGTATTAGGCAGGGGCTCACTGAAGCTTTCTTT. J is TRBJ1-1 and V is TRBV19; tentatively, D is TRBD1 (6 bases). Germline V gene lookup returns CDR1 LNHDA and CDR2 SQIVND (reference sequence). The CDR3 is 14 amino acids. The V end lost 3 bases, the J end lost 4 bases, and 12 bases lay between the germline ends.